The clone carrying this TCR beta chain was counted between two and nine times. The antigen is undetermined. This entry belongs to a study of vaccination and CD4 T cells after COVID-19. Study-wide background: Two doses of either BNT162b2 or mRNA-1273 vaccine were given to participants.

The Oncomine TCR Beta short-read assay generated sequence data from the DNA of cultured CD4+ T cells. From cultured CD4+ T cells, genomic DNA was extracted. TCRdb re-called the PCR reads with MiXCR, one entry per CDR3 protein. In the table there are roughly 8,300 distinct CDR3 sequences, around 35% of which are singletons. Indicated treatment: approximately nine-day PBMC culture with coronavirus spike peptide pools or control peptides (ViraFEST assay). Harvesting of the unexposed donor's CD4+ T cells predated the COVID-19 pandemic (2011-2018). Expanded clonotypes were found by TCR sequencing after peptide-pool stimulation (ViraFEST). Cultures of PBMCs, two million per well, were set up with roughly 9.5 IU/ml IL-2 and roughly 9 ug/ml peptide pools. Sequenced material: CD4+ T cells from blood, cultured in vitro. The origin of this receptor is a human donor in good health.

CDR3 in amino acids: CASSESIASGHEQYF. CDR3 nucleotides: TGTGCCAGCAGTGAATCAATTGCTAGCGGCCACGAGCAGTACTTC. V usage is TRBV6-1 and J usage is TRBJ2-7; TRBD2 matches 7 bases. With 2 bases clipped from V and 5 bases from J, the junction kept 9 bases outside the gene matches. Per the germline V gene, CDR1 is MNHNS and CDR2 is SASEGT. CDR3 size: 15 residues.